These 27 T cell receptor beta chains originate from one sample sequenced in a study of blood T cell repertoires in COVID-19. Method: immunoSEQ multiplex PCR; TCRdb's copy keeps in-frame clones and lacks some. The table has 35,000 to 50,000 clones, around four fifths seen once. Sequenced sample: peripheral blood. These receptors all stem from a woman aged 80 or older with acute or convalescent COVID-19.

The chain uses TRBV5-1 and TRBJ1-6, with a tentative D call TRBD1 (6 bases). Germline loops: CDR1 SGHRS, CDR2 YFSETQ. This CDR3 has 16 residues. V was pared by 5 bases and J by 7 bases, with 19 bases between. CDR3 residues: CASRPDSTGPNSPLHF. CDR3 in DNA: TGCGCCAGCAGGCCTGATTCGACAGGACCAAATTCACCCCTCCACTTT.

CDR3 nucleotides: TGTGCCACCAGTCGAACTGCCGGGGAGCTGTTTTTT. It codes for CATSRTAGELFF. The chain employs TRBV24-1 and TRBJ2-2; D not certain. There are 12 residues in the CDR3. The germline V gene has CDR1 KGHDR and CDR2 SFDVKD. V was trimmed by 6 bases and J by 6 bases, leaving 7 bases between them.

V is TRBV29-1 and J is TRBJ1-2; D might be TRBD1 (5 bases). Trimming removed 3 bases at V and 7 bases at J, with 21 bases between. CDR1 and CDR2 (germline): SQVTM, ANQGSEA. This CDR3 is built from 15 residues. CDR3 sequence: CSVEGGGFALGGYTF. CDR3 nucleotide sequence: TGCAGCGTTGAGGGGGGAGGGTTCGCTTTAGGTGGCTACACCTTC.

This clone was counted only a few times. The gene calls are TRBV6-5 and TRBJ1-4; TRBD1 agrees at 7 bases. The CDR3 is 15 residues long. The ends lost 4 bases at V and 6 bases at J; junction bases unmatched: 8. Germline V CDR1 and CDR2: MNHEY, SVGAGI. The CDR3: CASSSPRTGYEKLFF. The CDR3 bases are TGTGCCAGCAGTTCCCCGCGGACAGGCTATGAAAAACTGTTTTTT.

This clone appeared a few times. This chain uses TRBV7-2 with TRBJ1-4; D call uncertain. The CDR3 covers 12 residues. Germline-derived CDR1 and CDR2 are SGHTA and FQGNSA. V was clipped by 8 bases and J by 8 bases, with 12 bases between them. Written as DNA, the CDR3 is TGTGCCAGCTCTGCCCCGGGGGAAAAACTGTTTTTT. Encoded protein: CASSAPGEKLFF.

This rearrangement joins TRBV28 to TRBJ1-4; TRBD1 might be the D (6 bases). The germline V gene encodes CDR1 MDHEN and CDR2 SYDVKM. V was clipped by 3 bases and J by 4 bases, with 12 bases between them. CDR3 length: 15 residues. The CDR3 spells CASSFGGRGNEKLFF. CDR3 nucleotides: TGTGCCAGCAGTTTTGGCGGCAGGGGTAATGAAAAACTGTTTTTT.

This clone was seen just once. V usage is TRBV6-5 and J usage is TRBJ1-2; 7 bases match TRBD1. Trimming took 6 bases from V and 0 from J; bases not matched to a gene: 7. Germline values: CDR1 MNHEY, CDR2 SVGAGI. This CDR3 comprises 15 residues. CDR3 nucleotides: TGTGCCAGCAGCGCCACAGGGGTGGCTAACTATGGCTACACCTTC. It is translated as CASSATGVANYGYTF.

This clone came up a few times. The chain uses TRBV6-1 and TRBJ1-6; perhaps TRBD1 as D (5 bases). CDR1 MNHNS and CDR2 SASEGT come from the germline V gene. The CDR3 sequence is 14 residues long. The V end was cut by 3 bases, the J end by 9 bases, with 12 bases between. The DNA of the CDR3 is TGTGCCAGCAGTGACCCACAGGAAACTTCACCCCTCCACTTT. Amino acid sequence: CASSDPQETSPLHF.

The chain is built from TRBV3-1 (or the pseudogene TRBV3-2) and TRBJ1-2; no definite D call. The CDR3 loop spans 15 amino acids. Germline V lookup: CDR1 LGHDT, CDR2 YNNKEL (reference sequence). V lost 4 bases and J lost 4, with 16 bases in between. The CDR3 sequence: CASSPLAANPYGYTF. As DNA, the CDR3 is TGTGCCAGCAGCCCTCTGGCGGCTAACCCCTATGGCTACACCTTC.

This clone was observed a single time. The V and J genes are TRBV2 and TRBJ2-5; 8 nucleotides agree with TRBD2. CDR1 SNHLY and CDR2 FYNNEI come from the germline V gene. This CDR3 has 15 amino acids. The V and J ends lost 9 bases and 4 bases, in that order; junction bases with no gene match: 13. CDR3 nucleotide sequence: TGTGCCAGTACCGCCGGGACTAGGGGCTCAGAGACCCAGTACTTC. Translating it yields CASTAGTRGSETQYF.

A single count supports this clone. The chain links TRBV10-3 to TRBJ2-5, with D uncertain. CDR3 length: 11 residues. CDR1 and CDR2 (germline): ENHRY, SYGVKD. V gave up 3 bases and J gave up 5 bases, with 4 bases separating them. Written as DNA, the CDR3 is TGTGCCATCAGTGACTTGGAGACCCAGTACTTC. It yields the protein CAISDLETQYF.

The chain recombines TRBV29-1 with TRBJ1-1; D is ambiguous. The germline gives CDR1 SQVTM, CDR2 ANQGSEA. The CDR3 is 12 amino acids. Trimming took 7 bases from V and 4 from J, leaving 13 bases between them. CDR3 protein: CSGRRVTTEAFF. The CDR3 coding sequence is TGCAGCGGCCGTCGGGTGACCACTGAAGCTTTCTTT.

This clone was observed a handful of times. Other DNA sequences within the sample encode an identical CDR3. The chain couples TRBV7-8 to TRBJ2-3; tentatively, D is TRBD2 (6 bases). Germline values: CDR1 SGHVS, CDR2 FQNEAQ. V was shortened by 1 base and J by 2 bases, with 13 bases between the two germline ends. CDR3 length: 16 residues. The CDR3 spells CASSLVSGGVTDTQYF. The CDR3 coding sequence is TGTGCCAGCAGCTTAGTATCTGGCGGGGTCACAGATACGCAGTATTTT.

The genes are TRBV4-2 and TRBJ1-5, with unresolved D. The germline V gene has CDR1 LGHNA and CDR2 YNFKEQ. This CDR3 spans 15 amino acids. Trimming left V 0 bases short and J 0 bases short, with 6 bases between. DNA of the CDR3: TGTGCCAGCAGCCAAGATCAGGTTAGCAATCAGCCCCAGCATTTT. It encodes CASSQDQVSNQPQHF.

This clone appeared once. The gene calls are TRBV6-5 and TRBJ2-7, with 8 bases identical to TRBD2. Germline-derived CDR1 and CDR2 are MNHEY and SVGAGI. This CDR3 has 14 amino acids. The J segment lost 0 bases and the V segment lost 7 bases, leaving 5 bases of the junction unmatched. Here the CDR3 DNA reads TGTGCCAGCACATCGGGAGGGTCCTCCTACGAGCAGTACTTC. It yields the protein CASTSGGSSYEQYF.

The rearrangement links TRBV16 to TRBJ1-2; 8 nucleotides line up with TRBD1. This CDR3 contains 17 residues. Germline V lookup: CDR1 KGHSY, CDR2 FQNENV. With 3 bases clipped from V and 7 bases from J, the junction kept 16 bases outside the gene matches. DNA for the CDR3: TGTGCCAGCAGCCACGAAAAAGCAGGGGGCGCGTTTACTGGCTACACCTTC. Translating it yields CASSHEKAGGAFTGYTF.

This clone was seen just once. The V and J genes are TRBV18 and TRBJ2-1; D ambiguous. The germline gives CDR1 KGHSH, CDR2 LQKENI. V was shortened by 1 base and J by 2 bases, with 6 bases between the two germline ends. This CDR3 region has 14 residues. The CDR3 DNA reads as TGTGCCAGCTCACCACGAGACACCTACAATGAGCAGTTCTTC. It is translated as CASSPRDTYNEQFF.

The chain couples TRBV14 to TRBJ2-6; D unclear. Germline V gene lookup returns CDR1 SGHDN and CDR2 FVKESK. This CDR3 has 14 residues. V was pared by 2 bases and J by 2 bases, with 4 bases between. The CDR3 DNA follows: TGTGCCAGCAGCCAACATCCTGGGGCCAACGTCCTGACTTTC. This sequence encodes CASSQHPGANVLTF. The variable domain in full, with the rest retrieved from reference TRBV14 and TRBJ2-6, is EAGVTQFPSHSVIEKGQTVTLRCDPISGHDNLYWYRRVMGKEIKFLLHFVKESKQDESGMPNNRFLAERTGGTYSTLKVQPAELEDSGVYFCASSQHPGANVLTFGAGSRLTVL.

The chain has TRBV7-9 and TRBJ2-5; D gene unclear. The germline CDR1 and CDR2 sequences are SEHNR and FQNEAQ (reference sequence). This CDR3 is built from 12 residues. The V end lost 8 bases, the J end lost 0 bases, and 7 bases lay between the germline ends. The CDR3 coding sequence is TGTGCCAGCGGCAGGAACCAAGAGACCCAGTACTTC. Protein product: CASGRNQETQYF. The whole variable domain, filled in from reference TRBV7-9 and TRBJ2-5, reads DTGVSQNPRHKITKRGQNVTFRCDPISEHNRLYWYRQTLGQGPEFLTYFQNEAQLEKSRLLSDRFSAERPKGSFSTLEIQRTEQGDSAMYLCASGRNQETQYFGPGTRLLVL.

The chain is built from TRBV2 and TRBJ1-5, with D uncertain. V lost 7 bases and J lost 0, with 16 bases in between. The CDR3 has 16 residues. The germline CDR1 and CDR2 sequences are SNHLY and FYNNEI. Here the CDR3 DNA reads TGTGCCAGCACCCTGGGGAGTAACCCTAGCAATCAGCCCCAGCATTTT. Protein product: CASTLGSNPSNQPQHF.

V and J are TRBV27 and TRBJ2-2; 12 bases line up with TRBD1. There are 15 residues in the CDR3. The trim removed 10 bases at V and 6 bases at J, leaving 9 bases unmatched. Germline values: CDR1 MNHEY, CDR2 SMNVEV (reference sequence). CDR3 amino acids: CATGGGQGASGELFF. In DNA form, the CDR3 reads TGTGCCACCGGGGGGGGACAGGGGGCGTCCGGGGAGCTGTTTTTT.

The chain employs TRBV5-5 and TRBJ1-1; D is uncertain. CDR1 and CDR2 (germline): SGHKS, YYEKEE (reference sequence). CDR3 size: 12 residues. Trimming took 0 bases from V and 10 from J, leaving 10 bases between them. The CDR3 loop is CASSLDPRGAFF. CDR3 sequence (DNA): TGTGCCAGCAGCTTGGACCCCCGGGGAGCTTTCTTT.

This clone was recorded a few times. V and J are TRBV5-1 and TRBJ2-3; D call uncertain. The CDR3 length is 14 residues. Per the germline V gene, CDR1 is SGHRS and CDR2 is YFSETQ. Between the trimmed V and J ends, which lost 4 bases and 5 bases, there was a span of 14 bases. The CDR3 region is CASSPSGFKDTQYF. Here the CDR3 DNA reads TGCGCCAGCAGCCCCTCGGGTTTTAAAGATACGCAGTATTTT.

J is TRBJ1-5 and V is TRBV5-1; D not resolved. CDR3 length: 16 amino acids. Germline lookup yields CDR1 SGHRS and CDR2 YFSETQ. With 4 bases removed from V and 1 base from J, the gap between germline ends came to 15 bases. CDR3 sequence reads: CASSPTASGSNQPQHF. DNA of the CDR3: TGCGCCAGCAGCCCCACGGCCTCCGGGAGCAATCAGCCCCAGCATTTT.

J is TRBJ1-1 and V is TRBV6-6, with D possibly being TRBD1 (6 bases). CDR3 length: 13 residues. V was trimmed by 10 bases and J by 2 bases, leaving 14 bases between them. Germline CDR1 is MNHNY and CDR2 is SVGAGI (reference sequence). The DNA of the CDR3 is TGTGCCATTCTTGGACAGCTTAACACTGAAGCTTTCTTT. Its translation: CAILGQLNTEAFF.

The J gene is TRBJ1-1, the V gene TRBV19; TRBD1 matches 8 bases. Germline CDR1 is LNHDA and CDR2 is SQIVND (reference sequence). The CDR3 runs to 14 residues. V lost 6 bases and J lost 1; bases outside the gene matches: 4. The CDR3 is CASRPTGGNTEAFF. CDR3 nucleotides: TGTGCCAGTAGACCCACAGGGGGGAACACTGAAGCTTTCTTT.

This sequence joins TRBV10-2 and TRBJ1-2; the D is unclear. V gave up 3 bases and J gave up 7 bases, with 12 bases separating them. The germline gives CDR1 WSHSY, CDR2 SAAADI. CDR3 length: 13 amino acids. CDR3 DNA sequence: TGCGCCAGCAGTGATAACAGTTTGGGTGGCTACACCTTC. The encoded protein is CASSDNSLGGYTF.